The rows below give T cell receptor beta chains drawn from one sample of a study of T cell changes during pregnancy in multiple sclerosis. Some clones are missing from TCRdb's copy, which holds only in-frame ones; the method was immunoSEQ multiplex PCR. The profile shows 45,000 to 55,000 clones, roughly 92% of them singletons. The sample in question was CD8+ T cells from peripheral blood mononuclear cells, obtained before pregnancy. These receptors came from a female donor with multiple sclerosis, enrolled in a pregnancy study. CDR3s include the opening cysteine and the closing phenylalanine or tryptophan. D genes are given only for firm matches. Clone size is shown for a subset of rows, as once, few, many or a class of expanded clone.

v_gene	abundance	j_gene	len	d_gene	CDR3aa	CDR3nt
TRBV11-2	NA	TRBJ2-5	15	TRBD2	CASRKPGGFQETQYF	TGTGCCAGCAGAAAGCCGGGAGGGTTCCAAGAGACCCAGTACTTC
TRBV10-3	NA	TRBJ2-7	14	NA	CAISESDSYYEQYF	TGTGCCATCAGTGAGTCGGACAGTTACTACGAGCAGTACTTC
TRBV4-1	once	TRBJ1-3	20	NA	CASSPRQSGRGLSSGNTIYF	TGCGCCAGCAGCCCTCGACAGTCGGGAAGGGGACTAAGCTCTGGAAACACCATATATTTT
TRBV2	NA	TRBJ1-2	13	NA	CATGTQGSGGYTF	TGTGCCACCGGTACGCAGGGTTCCGGTGGCTACACCTTC
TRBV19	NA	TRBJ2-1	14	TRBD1	CASSPWTGSTEQFF	TGTGCCAGTAGCCCTTGGACAGGAAGTACTGAGCAGTTCTTC
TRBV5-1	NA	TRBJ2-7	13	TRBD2	CASRIAGIYEQYF	TGCGCCAGCAGGATAGCGGGAATCTACGAGCAGTACTTC
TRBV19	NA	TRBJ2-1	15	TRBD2	CASTPTSGGYNEQFF	TGTGCCAGTACCCCAACTAGCGGGGGCTACAATGAGCAGTTCTTC
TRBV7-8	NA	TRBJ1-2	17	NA	CASSLEAGEVVDYGYTF	TGTGCCAGCAGCTTGGAGGCAGGCGAAGTAGTTGACTATGGCTACACCTTC
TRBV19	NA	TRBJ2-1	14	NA	CASSSHPRSNEQFF	TGTGCCAGTAGTTCTCACCCAAGGAGCAATGAGCAGTTCTTC
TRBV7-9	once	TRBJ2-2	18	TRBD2	CASSPPRREDPNTGELFF	TGTGCCAGCAGCCCCCCGCGGCGGGAGGACCCGAACACCGGGGAGCTGTTTTTT
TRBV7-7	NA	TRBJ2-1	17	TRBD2	CASSLAAGGLVGDEQFF	TGTGCCAGCAGCTTAGCAGCGGGAGGGCTGGTGGGCGATGAGCAGTTCTTC
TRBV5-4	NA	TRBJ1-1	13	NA	CASSWWESAEAFF	TGTGCCAGCAGCTGGTGGGAGTCAGCTGAAGCTTTCTTT
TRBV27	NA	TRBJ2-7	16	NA	CASSKIRMETPYEQYF	TGTGCCAGCAGTAAGATCCGGATGGAGACTCCCTACGAGCAGTACTTC